This TCR beta chain was captured by sequencing in a study of cytomegalovirus exposure and HLA in healthy donors. Findings of the study overall: Researchers reported that a few CMV-associated chains were confirmed in vitro as CMV antigen-specific.

The PCR ran on 60 Vbeta and 13 Jbeta primers. Sequencing was performed with immunoSEQ multiplex PCR; in TCRdb, only in-frame clones are kept and a portion is missing. The table shows some 220,000 clones, with about 85% occurring only once. In regard to this clone: What it recognizes is unknown.

Likely unrecorded immune exposures existed in these nominally healthy donors. Trimming took off 4 bases at V and 8 bases at J, with 9 bases between the two ends. Germline CDR1 is GTSNPN and CDR2 is SVGIG (reference sequence). This CDR3 has 11 residues. The V gene is TRBV30, the J gene TRBJ2-1, with TRBD2 as a possible D gene (7 bases). The sample consisted of PBMCs. This receptor was identified in a girl aged 2-10 years in good health and CMV-seronegative. The CDR3 DNA sequence: TGTGCCTGGACGGGGGGCTATGAGCAGTTCTTC. It is translated as CAWTGGYEQFF.